This T cell receptor (beta chain) was identified during a study of T cells after yellow fever vaccination. The V and J ends lost 6 bases and 8 bases respectively, with 11 bases between them. The germline V gene has CDR1 MNHNS and CDR2 SASEGT. This CDR3 spans 12 amino acids. TCRdb redid the calling of the 5' RACE reads with MiXCR, one entry per CDR3 protein. The sample includes some 250,000 distinct CDR3 sequences, over 3% of them seen just once. As to this clonotype: A much larger clone is a single base away; this may be a read error. In this CDR3 the conserved last residue, phenylalanine or tryptophan, is missing, so a read error is likely.

The gene calls are TRBV6-1 and TRBJ2-1; a weak D match, TRBD1 (5 bases). The receptor was derived from a young man who received the YFV17D yellow fever vaccine. The sample in question was PBMCs, obtained 15 days after the yellow fever booster vaccination. The CDR3 region has the DNA TGTGCCAGCAGCGCCCAGGGCCATGAGCAGTTCTCC. This encodes CASSAQGHEQFS.